Detailed here is one TCR beta chain. Authors' processing steps: Researchers report that nucleated cell counts were estimated from reference gene primer amplification. Profiling relied on immunoSEQ multiplex PCR, and the TCRdb table lists in-frame clones only, not all of them. Clone size and V and J calls were adopted from that table, with D and trimming inferred from the DNA. The sample has 13,000 or so clones; around 90% are singletons. The entry originates in a study of blood T cell repertoires in COVID-19. In the study overall: Spain, Italy and the United States supplied samples that represented acute and convalescent COVID-19. Sample material is recorded as cDNA or gDNA derived from T cells, B-cell-depleted T cells, or PBMCs.

V shed 1 base and J 4 bases; nucleotides not matched to a gene: 1. Germline CDR1 SGHTA, CDR2 FQGNSA. This CDR3 is 14 amino acids long. The genes are TRBV7-2 and TRBJ2-1; 7 positions agree with TRBD1. This TCR derives from a human donor with active COVID-19. The donor label of this sample is uncertain. Sequenced sample: peripheral blood. In DNA, the CDR3 is TGTGCCAGCAGCTTAGGGGACAGATACAATGAGCAGTTCTTC. Its protein is CASSLGDRYNEQFF.